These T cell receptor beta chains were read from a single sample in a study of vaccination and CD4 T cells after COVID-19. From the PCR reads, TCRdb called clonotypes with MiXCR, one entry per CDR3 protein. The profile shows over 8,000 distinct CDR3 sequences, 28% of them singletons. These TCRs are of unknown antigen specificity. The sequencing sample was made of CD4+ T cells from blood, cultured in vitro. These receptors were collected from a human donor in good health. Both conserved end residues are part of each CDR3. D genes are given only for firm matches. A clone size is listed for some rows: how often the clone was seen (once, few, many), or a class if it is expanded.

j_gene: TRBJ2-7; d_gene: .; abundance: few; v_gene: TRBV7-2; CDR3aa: CASSLVAGGGEQYF; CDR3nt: TGTGCCAGCAGCTTAGTGGCAGGGGGAGGCGAGCAGTACTTC
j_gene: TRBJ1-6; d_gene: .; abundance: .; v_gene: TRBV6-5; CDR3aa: CASSYQNIENSPLHF; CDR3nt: TGTGCCAGCAGTTACCAAAATATAGAAAATTCACCCCTCCACTTT
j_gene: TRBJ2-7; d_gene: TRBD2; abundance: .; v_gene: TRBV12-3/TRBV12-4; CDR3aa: CASSYPTSGREQYF; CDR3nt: TGTGCCAGCAGCTATCCGACTAGCGGGAGGGAGCAGTACTTC
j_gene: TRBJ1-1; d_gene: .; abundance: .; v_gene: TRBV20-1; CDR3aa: CSARGGGNTEAFF; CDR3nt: TGCAGTGCTAGAGGTGGGGGGAACACTGAAGCTTTCTTT
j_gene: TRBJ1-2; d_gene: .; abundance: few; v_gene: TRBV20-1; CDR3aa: CSASGGGGVGYTF; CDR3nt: TGCAGTGCTAGTGGGGGAGGGGGGGTTGGCTACACCTTC
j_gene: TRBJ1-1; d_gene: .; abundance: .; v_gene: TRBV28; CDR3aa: CAILGGPNTEAFF; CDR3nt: TGTGCCATACTTGGCGGGCCCAACACTGAAGCTTTCTTT
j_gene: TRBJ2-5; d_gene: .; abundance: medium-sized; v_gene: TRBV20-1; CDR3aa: CSARDPGTGRPETQYF; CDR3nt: TGCAGTGCTAGAGACCCAGGGACGGGCCGTCCGGAGACCCAGTACTTC
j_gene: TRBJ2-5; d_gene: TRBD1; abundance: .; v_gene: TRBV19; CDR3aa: CASSRQGGETQYF; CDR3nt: TGTGCCAGTAGTAGACAGGGGGGAGAGACCCAGTACTTC
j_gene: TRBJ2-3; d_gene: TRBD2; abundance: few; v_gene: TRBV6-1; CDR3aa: CASSPGATSGTITDTQYF; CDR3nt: TGTGCCAGCAGTCCCGGAGCGACTAGCGGGACGATCACAGATACGCAGTATTTT
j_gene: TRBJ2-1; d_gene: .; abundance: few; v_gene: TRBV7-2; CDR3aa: CASSLGGRTSRNEQFF; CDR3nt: TGTGCCAGCAGCTTAGGGGGGCGGACTAGTAGGAATGAGCAGTTCTTC
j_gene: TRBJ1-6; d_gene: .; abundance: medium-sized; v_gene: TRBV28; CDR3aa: CAVGSSYNSPLHF; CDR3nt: TGTGCCGTAGGCTCGTCGTATAATTCACCCCTCCACTTT
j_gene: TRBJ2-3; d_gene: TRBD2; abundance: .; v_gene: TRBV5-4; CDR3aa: CASSLGSGRASDTQYF; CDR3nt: TGTGCCAGCAGCTTGGGGAGCGGGAGGGCCTCAGATACGCAGTATTTT
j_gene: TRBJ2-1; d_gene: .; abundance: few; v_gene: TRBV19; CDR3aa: CASSPDRIGAFF; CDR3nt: TGTGCCAGTAGCCCCGACAGGATCGGAGCGTTCTTC
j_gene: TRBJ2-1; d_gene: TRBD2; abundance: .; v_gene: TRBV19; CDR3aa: CASSTLTSGSSYNEQFF; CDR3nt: TGTGCCAGTAGTACCTTAACTAGCGGGAGCTCCTACAATGAGCAGTTCTTC
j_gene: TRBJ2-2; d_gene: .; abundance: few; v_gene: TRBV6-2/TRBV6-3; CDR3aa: CASTLNTGELFF; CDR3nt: TGTGCCAGCACCTTAAACACCGGGGAGCTGTTTTTT
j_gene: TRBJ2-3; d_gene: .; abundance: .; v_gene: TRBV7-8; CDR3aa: CASTSRIPSTQYF; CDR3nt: TGTGCCAGCACCTCACGGATCCCGAGTACGCAGTATTTT
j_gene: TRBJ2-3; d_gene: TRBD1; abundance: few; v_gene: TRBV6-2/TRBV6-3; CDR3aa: CATSNGQGVTDTQYF; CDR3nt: TGTGCCACGTCGAACGGACAGGGGGTCACAGATACGCAGTATTTT
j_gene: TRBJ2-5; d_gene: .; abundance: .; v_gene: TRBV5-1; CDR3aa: CASSPLVGLETQYF; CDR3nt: TGCGCCAGCAGCCCGTTAGTTGGTCTGGAGACCCAGTACTTC
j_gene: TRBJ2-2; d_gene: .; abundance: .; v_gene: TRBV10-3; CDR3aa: CAISSPGRYTGELFF; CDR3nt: TGTGCCATCAGCTCCCCCGGGCGATACACCGGGGAGCTGTTTTTT
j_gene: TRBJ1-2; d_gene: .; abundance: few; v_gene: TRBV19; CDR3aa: CASSMGGNLMAGYTF; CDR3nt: TGTGCCAGTAGTATGGGGGGAAATTTAATGGCTGGCTACACCTTC
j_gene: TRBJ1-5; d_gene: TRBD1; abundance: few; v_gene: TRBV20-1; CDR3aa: CSARDPDRSNQPQHF; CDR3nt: TGCAGTGCTAGAGATCCGGACAGGAGCAATCAGCCCCAGCATTTT
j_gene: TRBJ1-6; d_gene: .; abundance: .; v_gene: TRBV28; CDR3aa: CASSLLNSPLHF; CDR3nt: TGTGCCAGCAGTTTACTTAATTCACCCCTCCACTTT
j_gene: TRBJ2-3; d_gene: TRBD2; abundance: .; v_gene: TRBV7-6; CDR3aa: CASSYEISGSTDTQYF; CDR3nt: TGTGCCAGCAGCTATGAAATTAGCGGGAGCACAGATACGCAGTATTTT
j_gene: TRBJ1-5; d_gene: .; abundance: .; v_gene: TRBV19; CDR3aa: CASSMRTTGNQPQHF; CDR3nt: TGTGCCAGTAGTATGCGTACTACAGGAAATCAGCCCCAGCATTTT
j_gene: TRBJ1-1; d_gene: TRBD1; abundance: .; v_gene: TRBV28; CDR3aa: CASRDRGNTEAFF; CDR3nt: TGTGCCAGCAGGGACAGGGGTAACACTGAAGCTTTCTTT
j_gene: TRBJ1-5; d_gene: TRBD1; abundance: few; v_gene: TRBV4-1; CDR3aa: CASSQTDRGNQPQHF; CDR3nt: TGCGCCAGCAGCCAAACAGACAGGGGAAATCAGCCCCAGCATTTT
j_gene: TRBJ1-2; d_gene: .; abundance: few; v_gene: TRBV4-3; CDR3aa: CASSFQGSGGYTF; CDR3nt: TGCGCCAGCAGCTTTCAGGGATCTGGCGGCTACACCTTC
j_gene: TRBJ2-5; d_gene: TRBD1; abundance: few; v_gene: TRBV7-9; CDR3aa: CASSLFHGQARKETQYF; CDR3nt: TGTGCCAGCAGCTTATTCCACGGACAGGCCCGTAAAGAGACCCAGTACTTC
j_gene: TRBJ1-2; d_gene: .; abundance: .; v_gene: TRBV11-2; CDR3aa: CASSLVQGKNYGYTF; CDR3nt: TGTGCCAGCAGCTTAGTGCAGGGGAAGAACTATGGCTACACCTTC
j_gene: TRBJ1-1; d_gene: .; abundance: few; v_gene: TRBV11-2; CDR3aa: CASSLVMGQVNTEAFF; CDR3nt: TGTGCCAGCAGCTTAGTAATGGGGCAGGTGAACACTGAAGCTTTCTTT
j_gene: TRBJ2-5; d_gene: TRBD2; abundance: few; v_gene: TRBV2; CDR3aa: CASSPTGTSVASQETQYF; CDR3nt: TGTGCCAGCAGCCCCACCGGGACTAGCGTCGCCTCGCAAGAGACCCAGTACTTC
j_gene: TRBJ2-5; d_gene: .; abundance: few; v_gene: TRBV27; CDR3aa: CASSFRIIGQNQETQYF; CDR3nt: TGTGCCAGCAGTTTCCGAATTATAGGACAGAATCAAGAGACCCAGTACTTC
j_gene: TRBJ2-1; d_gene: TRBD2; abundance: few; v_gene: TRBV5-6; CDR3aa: CASSLRLAGLTYNEQFF; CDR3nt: TGTGCCAGCAGCTTACGTTTAGCGGGTCTAACTTACAATGAGCAGTTCTTC
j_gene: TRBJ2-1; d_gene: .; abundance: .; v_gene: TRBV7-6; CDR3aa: CASSLDQNNEQFF; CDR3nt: TGTGCCAGCAGCTTAGACCAAAACAATGAGCAGTTCTTC
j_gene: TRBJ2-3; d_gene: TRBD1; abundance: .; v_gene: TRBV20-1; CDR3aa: CSTPGDRDTQYF; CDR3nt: TGCAGTACCCCTGGGGACAGGGATACGCAGTATTTT
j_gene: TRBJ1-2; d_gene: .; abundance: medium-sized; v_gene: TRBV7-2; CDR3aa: CASSLGLDFGYGYTF; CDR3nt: TGTGCCAGCAGCTTAGGGCTTGACTTCGGCTATGGCTACACCTTC
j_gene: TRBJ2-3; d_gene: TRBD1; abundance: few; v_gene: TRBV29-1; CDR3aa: CSVEGGAGGPDTQYF; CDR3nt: TGCAGCGTTGAAGGAGGGGCAGGGGGCCCAGATACGCAGTATTTT
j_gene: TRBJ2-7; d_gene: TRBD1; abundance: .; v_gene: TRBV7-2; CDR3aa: CASSRSGTGYYEQYF; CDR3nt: TGTGCCAGCAGCAGATCCGGGACAGGGTACTACGAGCAGTACTTC
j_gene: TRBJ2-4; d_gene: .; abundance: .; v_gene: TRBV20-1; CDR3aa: CSAREDRGGPIENIQYF; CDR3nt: TGCAGTGCTAGAGAGGACCGGGGAGGTCCTATAGAAAACATTCAGTACTTC
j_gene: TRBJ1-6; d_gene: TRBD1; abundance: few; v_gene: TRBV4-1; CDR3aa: CASSQEGTGESPLHF; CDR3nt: TGCGCCAGCAGCCAAGAGGGGACAGGGGAGTCACCCCTCCACTTT
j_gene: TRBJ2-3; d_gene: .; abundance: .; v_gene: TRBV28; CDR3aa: CASSFSDLRTDTQYF; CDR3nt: TGTGCCAGCAGTTTTTCGGACCTCCGCACAGATACGCAGTATTTT
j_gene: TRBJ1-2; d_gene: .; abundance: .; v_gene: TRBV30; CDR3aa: CAWSVTGAHYGYTF; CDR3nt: TGTGCCTGGAGTGTAACGGGGGCGCACTATGGCTACACCTTC
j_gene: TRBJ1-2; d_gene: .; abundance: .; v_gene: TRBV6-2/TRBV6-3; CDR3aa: CASSTGGVGYTF; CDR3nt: TGTGCCAGCAGCACCGGAGGGGTCGGCTACACCTTC
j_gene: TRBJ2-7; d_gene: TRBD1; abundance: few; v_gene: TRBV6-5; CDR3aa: CASSYFGQGASHEQYF; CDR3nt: TGTGCCAGCAGTTACTTCGGACAGGGGGCGAGCCACGAGCAGTACTTC
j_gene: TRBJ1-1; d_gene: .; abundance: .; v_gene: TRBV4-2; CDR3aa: CASSLTGNTEAFF; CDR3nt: TGTGCCAGCAGCCTAACAGGGAACACTGAAGCTTTCTTT
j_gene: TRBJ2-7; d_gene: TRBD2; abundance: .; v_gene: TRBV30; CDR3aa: CASTSGRGYEQYF; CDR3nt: TGTGCCTCAACAAGCGGGAGAGGATACGAGCAGTACTTC
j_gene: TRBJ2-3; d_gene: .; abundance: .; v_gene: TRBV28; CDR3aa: CASSPPGTDTQYF; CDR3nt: TGTGCCAGCAGCCCTCCCGGGACAGATACGCAGTATTTT
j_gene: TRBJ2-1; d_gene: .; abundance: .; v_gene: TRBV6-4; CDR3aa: CASSDASRSSYNEQFF; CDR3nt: TGTGCCAGCAGTGACGCTTCTAGGAGCTCCTACAATGAGCAGTTCTTC
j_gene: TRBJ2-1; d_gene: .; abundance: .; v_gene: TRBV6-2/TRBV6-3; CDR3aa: CASSPTLGEQFF; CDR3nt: TGTGCCAGCAGTCCTACTCTGGGAGAGCAGTTCTTC
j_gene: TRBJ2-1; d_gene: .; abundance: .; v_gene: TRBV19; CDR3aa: CASSIRGGTPYNEQFF; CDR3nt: TGTGCCAGTAGTATCCGAGGGGGGACACCCTACAATGAGCAGTTCTTC
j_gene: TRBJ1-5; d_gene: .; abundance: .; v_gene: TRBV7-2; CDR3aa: CASSLIDNQPQHF; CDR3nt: TGTGCCAGCAGCTTAATCGACAATCAGCCCCAGCATTTT
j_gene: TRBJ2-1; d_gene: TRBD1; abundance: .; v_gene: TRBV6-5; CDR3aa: CASSYSGIHPGGEQFF; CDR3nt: TGTGCCAGCAGTTATTCAGGTATTCACCCAGGGGGTGAGCAGTTCTTC
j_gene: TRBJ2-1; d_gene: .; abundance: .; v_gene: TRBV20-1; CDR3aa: CSAEDGRSEQFF; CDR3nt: TGCAGTGCTGAGGACGGTCGGAGTGAGCAGTTCTTC